This entry lists 31 T cell receptor beta chains sequenced from one sample in a study of cytomegalovirus exposure and HLA in healthy donors. Use of 60 Vbeta and 13 Jbeta primers characterized the PCR. TCRdb's table, derived via immunoSEQ multiplex PCR, lists solely in-frame clones and lacks some. The data show roughly 130,000 clones, more than 80% seen once. The specimen sequenced was PBMCs. These receptors all come from a man under 40 in good health and CMV-seronegative.

This chain links TRBV10-1 with TRBJ2-5; the D is unclear. V dropped 0 bases and J dropped 1 base, with 9 bases sitting between them. CDR1 and CDR2 (germline): WNHNN, SYGVQD (reference sequence). There are 15 residues in the CDR3. CDR3 region: CASSESWSPQETQYF. Here the CDR3 DNA reads TGCGCCAGCAGTGAGTCATGGAGCCCCCAAGAGACCCAGTACTTC.

The V and J genes are TRBV7-9 and TRBJ2-5; 9 bases are a match to TRBD2. CDR1 SEHNR and CDR2 FQNEAQ come from the germline V gene (reference sequence). The ends lost 9 bases at V and 5 bases at J; junction bases unmatched: 7. This CDR3 has 13 residues. The CDR3 region is CASKREVGETQYF. CDR3 nucleotide sequence: TGTGCCAGTAAGCGGGAGGTGGGGGAGACCCAGTACTTC.

The chain has TRBV7-9 and TRBJ2-7, with 7 bases lining up with TRBD1. The CDR3 has 17 residues. The V segment lost 5 bases and the J segment 3 bases; nucleotides outside the gene matches: 16. Germline V lookup: CDR1 SEHNR, CDR2 FQNEAQ (reference sequence). The CDR3 protein is CASSPTTLTPGGYEQYF. The CDR3, as DNA: TGTGCCAGCAGCCCTACTACCTTGACCCCAGGGGGCTACGAGCAGTACTTC.

The CDR3 region has the DNA TGTGCCAGCAGTTTCCAGGGGGTTGAGTCTTCCTACGAGCAGTACTTC. This gives the protein CASSFQGVESSYEQYF. The rearrangement joins TRBV28 to TRBJ2-7, with 7 bases identical to TRBD1. V trimming: 3 bases; J trimming: 1 base; junction bases outside the gene matches: 9. There are 16 residues in the CDR3. CDR1 and CDR2 (germline): MDHEN, SYDVKM.

J is TRBJ2-1 and V is TRBV7-9; 7 bases fit TRBD1. Germline CDR1 reads SEHNR; CDR2 reads FQNEAQ (reference sequence). The CDR3 totals 16 residues. V dropped 5 bases and J dropped 0; count of bases not matched to a gene: 7. The CDR3 loop reads CASSPSTGRSYNEQFF. The CDR3 nucleotides read TGTGCCAGCAGCCCATCGACAGGGCGCTCCTACAATGAGCAGTTCTTC.

This chain uses TRBV6-5 with TRBJ2-3; 11 bases align to TRBD2. The CDR3 is made up of 16 amino acids. The V segment lost 0 bases and the J segment 6 bases; nucleotides outside the gene matches: 5. From germline, CDR1 is MNHEY and CDR2 SVGAGI. For the CDR3, the DNA is TGTGCCAGCAGTTACTCGGGGACTAGCGGTAGGGATACGCAGTATTTT. Protein: CASSYSGTSGRDTQYF.

This chain uses TRBV27 with TRBJ1-5, with a possible D match to TRBD1 (5 bases). The germline V gene encodes CDR1 MNHEY and CDR2 SMNVEV (reference sequence). The length of the CDR3 is 15 residues. V was pared by 2 bases and J by 6 bases, with 14 bases between. CDR3 region: CASSLGQGLTQPQHF. The CDR3 coding sequence is TGTGCCAGCAGTTTAGGGCAGGGTCTTACTCAGCCCCAGCATTTT.

The chain couples TRBV7-9 to TRBJ2-3, with 9 positions matching TRBD2. This CDR3 is 16 amino acids long. The germline CDR1 and CDR2 sequences are SEHNR and FQNEAQ (reference sequence). V was pared by 5 bases and J by 2 bases, with 8 bases of the junction left unmatched. This CDR3 is CASSARLAVITDTQYF. The CDR3 region has the DNA TGTGCCAGCAGCGCCCGACTAGCGGTTATCACAGATACGCAGTATTTT.

The V call is TRBV7-9, the J call TRBJ2-2; 9 bases align to TRBD2. V was pared by 3 bases and J by 4 bases, with 9 bases of the junction left unmatched. The CDR3 contains 17 residues. The V gene's germline CDR1 is SEHNR and CDR2 FQNEAQ (reference sequence). The CDR3 sequence: CASSFSSGMLGTGELFF. CDR3 DNA: TGTGCCAGCAGCTTCTCTAGCGGGATGTTAGGCACCGGGGAGCTGTTTTTT.

The J gene is TRBJ2-7, the V gene TRBV28; 11 positions match TRBD2. Germline CDR1 and CDR2: MDHEN and SYDVKM. The CDR3 loop spans 16 amino acids. Trimming at V came to 6 bases and at J to 0 bases, leaving 7 bases not matched to a gene. CDR3: CASRQRLAGNSYEQYF. The CDR3 DNA follows: TGTGCCAGCAGGCAACGACTAGCGGGGAACTCCTACGAGCAGTACTTC.

The chain combines TRBV29-1 with TRBJ1-1, with D possibly TRBD1 on 5 matching bases. From germline, CDR1 is SQVTM and CDR2 ANQGSEA. The CDR3 spans 14 residues. Trimming removed 0 bases at V and 5 bases at J, with 13 bases between. The CDR3 sequence is CSVEDFRDGTEAFF. The CDR3 DNA sequence: TGCAGCGTTGAAGATTTCAGGGATGGAACTGAAGCTTTCTTT.

The chain has TRBV19 and TRBJ2-5, with D perhaps matching TRBD1 (5 bases). Germline V gene lookup returns CDR1 LNHDA and CDR2 SQIVND (reference sequence). V was pared by 5 bases and J by 3 bases, with 10 bases between. CDR3 length equals 13 residues. As DNA, the CDR3 is TGTGCCAGTAGTGTCGACAGAGAAGAGACCCAGTACTTC. Translation: CASSVDREETQYF.

CDR3 sequence: CASSAGGRYEQYF. The CDR3 bases are TGTGCCAGCAGCGCGGGAGGGAGGTACGAGCAGTACTTC. The V and J genes are TRBV28 and TRBJ2-7; TRBD2 matches 9 bases. The CDR3 loop spans 13 amino acids. Germline CDR1 reads MDHEN; CDR2 reads SYDVKM. V was pared by 6 bases and J by 4 bases, with 4 bases of the junction left unmatched.

The chain is built from TRBV29-1 and TRBJ1-1, with D uncertain. Germline V gene lookup returns CDR1 SQVTM and CDR2 ANQGSEA. The ends were cut back, 7 bases at V and 2 bases at J, with 8 bases in the middle. The CDR3 is made up of 11 amino acids. CDR3 residues: CSGVLNTEAFF. CDR3 DNA sequence: TGCAGCGGAGTACTAAACACTGAAGCTTTCTTT.

The V call is TRBV7-6, the J call TRBJ1-5, with TRBD1 matching 9 bases. The V segment lost 5 bases and the J segment 5 bases; nucleotides outside the gene matches: 7. Germline CDR1 is SGHVS and CDR2 is FNYEAQ. The CDR3 is 15 residues long. In DNA, the CDR3 is TGTGCCAGCAGCCCGGGGACAGGGAAGGATCAGCCCCAGCATTTT. Translation: CASSPGTGKDQPQHF.

The chain recombines TRBV7-8 with TRBJ2-3; D gene uncertain. The CDR3 contains 11 residues. Germline V gives CDR1 SGHVS, CDR2 FQNEAQ. The V end was cut by 8 bases, the J end by 5 bases, with 8 bases between. As DNA, the CDR3 is TGTGCCAGCGGAGAGATAGATACGCAGTATTTT. Amino acid sequence: CASGEIDTQYF.

This clone was detected only once. The rearrangement links TRBV28 to TRBJ1-1; D not resolved. V lost 7 bases and J lost 4, with 19 bases in between. CDR1 is MDHEN, CDR2 SYDVKM, per germline. The CDR3 has 15 amino acids. CDR3: CASIPWRSLGTEAFF. The CDR3, as DNA: TGTGCCAGCATCCCCTGGAGGTCCTTAGGCACTGAAGCTTTCTTT.

The chain joins TRBV27 to TRBJ2-2, with TRBD2 identical over 12 bases. CDR1 is MNHEY, CDR2 SMNVEV, per germline (reference sequence). The junction had 6 bases not matched to a gene; V was cut back by 5 bases and J by 5 bases. This CDR3 has 16 amino acids. The DNA for the CDR3 is TGTGCCAGCAGTGAGACTAGCGGGAGTGGTACCGGGGAGCTGTTTTTT. Its translation: CASSETSGSGTGELFF.

The CDR3 reads CASSERESWGQGGETQYF. CDR3 in DNA: TGTGCCAGCAGTGAACGGGAGTCGTGGGGACAGGGGGGAGAGACCCAGTACTTC. V and J are TRBV6-1 and TRBJ2-5; 11 nucleotides match TRBD1. CDR1 MNHNS and CDR2 SASEGT come from the germline V gene. The V and J ends lost 2 bases and 4 bases, in that order; junction bases with no gene match: 12. The CDR3 is 18 residues long.

V usage is TRBV15 and J usage is TRBJ2-7; D possibly corresponds to TRBD1 (5 bases). V was trimmed by 1 base and J by 0 bases, leaving 10 bases between them. The CDR3 sequence is 15 residues long. CDR1 is LNHNV and CDR2 is YYDKDF in the germline V gene (reference sequence). The CDR3 DNA reads TGTGCCACCAGCAGAGGGGGCAGCCCCTCCTACGAGCAGTACTTC. Translation: CATSRGGSPSYEQYF.

This rearrangement joins TRBV2 to TRBJ2-7; 9 bases agree with TRBD1. The CDR3 has 12 amino acids. Germline V gene lookup returns CDR1 SNHLY and CDR2 FYNNEI. The ends lost 8 bases at V and 2 bases at J; junction bases unmatched: 1. CDR3 sequence (DNA): TGTGCCAGCGACAGGGGGGCCTACGAGCAGTACTTC. Translating gives CASDRGAYEQYF.

This clone was counted a few times. The chain carries TRBV7-8 and TRBJ1-1; D unresolved. This CDR3 comprises 13 residues. Germline V gives CDR1 SGHVS, CDR2 FQNEAQ. V dropped 5 bases and J dropped 1 base, with 8 bases sitting between them. Here the CDR3 DNA reads TGTGCCAGCAGCCTCACTTCGAACACTGAAGCTTTCTTT. Protein sequence: CASSLTSNTEAFF.

The V gene is TRBV28, the J gene TRBJ1-4; D is possibly TRBD1 (6 bases). CDR1 and CDR2 (germline): MDHEN, SYDVKM. V was clipped by 6 bases and J by 5 bases, with 7 bases between them. The CDR3 has 12 amino acids. The CDR3 DNA follows: TGTGCCAGCAGGGGGGCGAATGAAAAACTGTTTTTT. Its protein product is CASRGANEKLFF.

This clone was detected only once. The rearrangement links TRBV19 to TRBJ2-7, with 7 bases matching TRBD2. Trimming cost V 1 base and J 0 bases; bases outside gene matches: 6. The CDR3 spans 16 residues. Per the germline V gene, CDR1 is LNHDA and CDR2 is SQIVND (reference sequence). The CDR3 is CASSIAGGRSSYEQYF. The CDR3 DNA sequence: TGTGCCAGTAGTATAGCCGGGGGGAGAAGCTCCTACGAGCAGTACTTC.

The DNA for the CDR3 is TGTGCCAGCAGCTCCGCCGGGAACGAGCAGTACTTC. Its protein is CASSSAGNEQYF. This chain joins TRBV11-3 and TRBJ2-7; tentatively, D is TRBD2 (5 bases). CDR1 and CDR2 (germline): SGHNT, YENEEA. Between the trimmed V and J ends, which lost 4 bases and 5 bases, there was a span of 9 bases. This CDR3 spans 12 amino acids.

The genes are TRBV12-5 and TRBJ1-2; TRBD1 is a possible D gene (6 bases). This CDR3 region has 14 residues. Germline V lookup: CDR1 LGHNT, CDR2 FRNRAP. V lost 5 bases and J lost 8, with 18 bases in between. CDR3 loop: CASGHYNRAEGYTF. CDR3 in DNA: TGTGCTAGTGGTCACTATAACAGGGCTGAGGGCTACACCTTC.

CDR3 in DNA: TGTGCCAGCAGTGGCTCGAGCAGGGGGCATAGCGGGGAGCTGTTTTTT. Its protein is CASSGSSRGHSGELFF. The chain joins TRBV6-4 to TRBJ2-2, with 8 bases lining up with TRBD1. The germline V gene has CDR1 MRHNA and CDR2 SNTAGT. V lost 4 bases, J lost 7 bases, and 11 bases stayed unmatched. CDR3 length equals 16 residues.

The genes are TRBV13 and TRBJ2-1, with D perhaps matching TRBD2 (5 bases). Germline CDR1 PRHDT, CDR2 FYEKMQ (reference sequence). This CDR3 has 12 amino acids. Trimming cost V 3 bases and J 9 bases, with 9 bases left between them. For the CDR3, the DNA is TGTGCCAGCAGCTTCCTTCGGGGTGAGCAGTTCTTC. Its translation is CASSFLRGEQFF.

The gene calls are TRBV9 and TRBJ2-7, with D possibly matching TRBD2 (5 bases). This CDR3 comprises 14 residues. Germline lookup yields CDR1 SGDLS and CDR2 YYNGEE. Deletions cut 4 bases from V and 2 bases from J, with 13 bases between. CDR3 sequence (DNA): TGTGCCAGCAGCCTCGCGACGGGAACCTACGAGCAGTACTTC. It translates to CASSLATGTYEQYF.

This chain connects TRBV30 to TRBJ2-1, with TRBD2 identical over 8 bases. Trimming cost V 3 bases and J 2 bases; bases outside gene matches: 3. Germline V gene data show CDR1 as GTSNPN and CDR2 as SVGIG (reference sequence). There are 14 residues in the CDR3. CDR3 coding DNA: TGTGCCTGGAGCCGGGGGGGCCCCTACAATGAGCAGTTCTTC. It yields the protein CAWSRGGPYNEQFF.

The J gene is TRBJ1-1, the V gene TRBV6-6, with 9 bases aligning to TRBD1. This CDR3 has 14 residues. The V segment lost 4 bases and the J segment 5 bases; nucleotides outside the gene matches: 5. Germline V gene lookup returns CDR1 MNHNY and CDR2 SVGAGI (reference sequence). In nucleotides, the CDR3 is TGTGCCAGCAGTTCCGACGGGACAGGGACTGAAGCTTTCTTT. Amino acids: CASSSDGTGTEAFF.